This TCR beta chain was profiled in a study of blood T cells in healthy people across ages. The V gene's germline CDR1 is LGHDT and CDR2 YNNKEL (reference sequence). The CDR3 is 19 amino acids. V lost 5 bases, J lost 1 base, and 17 bases stayed unmatched. The second PCR ran roughly 7 to 12 cycles with a sample-barcoded 5' primer and J-beta primers. From the 5' RACE reads, TCRdb called clonotypes with MiXCR, one entry per CDR3 protein. Of some 1.5 million distinct CDR3 sequences listed, 28% are singletons. This chain connects TRBV3-1 to TRBJ1-1, with 9 bases aligning to TRBD1. The sample taken for sequencing was blood. This TCR was sampled from a woman aged 25-40 years in good health. Written as DNA, the CDR3 is TGTGCCAGCAGCAGGCGGGACAGGGTCTATAGGGATCGGAACACTGAAGCTTTCTTT. Its protein product is CASSRRDRVYRDRNTEAFF.